One and the same sample provided the 28 T cell receptor beta chains below, sequenced in a study of blood T cell repertoires in COVID-19. Using immunoSEQ multiplex PCR, the repertoire was profiled, and TCRdb retains in-frame clones only, with some absent. The sample consists of a few hundred thousand clones, 89% of them appearing once. The source material was peripheral blood. These receptors were obtained from a woman in her thirties or forties who had recovered from COVID-19.

This chain links TRBV7-2 with TRBJ1-6; no clear D gene. This CDR3 region has 15 residues. The V end was cut by 3 bases, the J end by 7 bases, with 13 bases between. Germline values: CDR1 SGHTA, CDR2 FQGNSA. CDR3 sequence reads: CASSLPGSENSPLHF. The CDR3, as DNA: TGTGCCAGCAGCTTGCCGGGATCAGAAAATTCACCCCTCCACTTT.

This CDR3 reads CASSPETRGGRQDTQYF. DNA of the CDR3: TGTGCCAGCAGTCCAGAAACTAGGGGGGGCCGGCAAGATACGCAGTATTTT. This chain uses TRBV27 with TRBJ2-3; D might be TRBD2 (7 bases). The CDR3 is 17 amino acids. CDR1 and CDR2 from the germline V gene are MNHEY and SMNVEV (reference sequence). V was cut by 5 bases and J by 5 bases, with 23 bases left in between.

The chain joins TRBV5-1 to TRBJ2-1, with no clear D. Trimming removed 8 bases from V and 2 bases from J, with 8 bases in between. The germline gives CDR1 SGHRS, CDR2 YFSETQ. The CDR3 is 12 amino acids. The CDR3 DNA sequence: TGCGCCAGTAGTTTTGCCTACAATGAGCAGTTCTTC. Amino acid sequence: CASSFAYNEQFF.

The chain carries TRBV21-1 and TRBJ2-7; the D segment call TRBD1 is taken from the table without a DNA check. TRBV21-1 is flagged as a pseudogene. The CDR3 length is 13 residues. This CDR3 is CASSKRIRDTNDV. The CDR3 coding sequence is TGTGCCAGCAGCAAAAGAATCCGGGACACTAACGACGTC.

J is TRBJ1-2 and V is TRBV3-1 (or the pseudogene TRBV3-2); no clear D. This CDR3 comprises 13 residues. Trimming took 1 base from V and 8 from J, leaving 11 bases between them. CDR1 is LGHDT and CDR2 is YNNKEL in the germline V gene (reference sequence). CDR3 sequence reads: CASSQVNGGGYTF. The CDR3, as DNA: TGTGCCAGCAGCCAAGTGAATGGCGGGGGCTACACCTTC.

This chain uses TRBV5-1 with TRBJ1-3; a possible D gene is TRBD1 (5 bases). V gave up 8 bases and J gave up 2 bases, with 20 bases separating them. Germline lookup yields CDR1 SGHRS and CDR2 YFSETQ. There are 16 residues in the CDR3. CDR3 nucleotides: TGCGCCAGTTCCCATTCGTCAGGACAAGCTGGAAACACCATATATTTT. Protein sequence: CASSHSSGQAGNTIYF.

The chain combines TRBV19 with TRBJ1-2; 8 positions match TRBD1. CDR1 and CDR2 from the germline V gene are LNHDA and SQIVND (reference sequence). This CDR3 spans 15 amino acids. With V trimmed by 4 bases and J by 5 bases, 9 bases remained unmatched. The CDR3: CASSTQGAVEYGYTF. Here the CDR3 DNA reads TGTGCCAGTAGTACGCAGGGGGCGGTTGAGTATGGCTACACCTTC. The full variable domain, with the rest looked up from reference TRBV19 and TRBJ1-2, is DGGITQSPKYLFRKEGQNVTLSCEQNLNHDAMYWYRQDPGQGLRLIYYSQIVNDFQKGDIAEGYSVSREKKESFPLTVTSAQKNPTAFYLCASSTQGAVEYGYTFGSGTRLTVV.

The rearrangement links TRBV20-1 to TRBJ1-4; D not resolved. V lost 6 bases to trimming and J lost 8 bases, with 10 bases between them. The CDR3 consists of 11 residues. Germline assignment: CDR1 DFQATT and CDR2 SNEGSKA (reference sequence). The CDR3 reads CSAPRVEKLFF. In DNA, the CDR3 is TGCAGTGCGCCGAGAGTGGAAAAACTGTTTTTT.

The chain couples TRBV12-5 to TRBJ1-1; TRBD1 agrees at 7 bases. The junction had 9 bases not matched to a gene; V was cut back by 5 bases and J by 0 bases. Per germline, CDR1 LGHNT and CDR2 FRNRAP. This CDR3 is built from 16 residues. CDR3 protein: CASGLQQGYMNTEAFF. The CDR3 DNA sequence: TGTGCTAGTGGTCTCCAACAGGGGTATATGAACACTGAAGCTTTCTTT.

This rearrangement joins TRBV18 to TRBJ1-2; 8 bases match TRBD1. Trimming took 1 base from V and 8 from J; bases not matched to a gene: 9. The CDR3 spans 15 residues. Germline V CDR1 and CDR2: KGHSH, LQKENI. CDR3 DNA: TGTGCCAGCTCACCACAAATGGCCAGGGGGCAGGGCTACACCTTC. Translation gives CASSPQMARGQGYTF.

The chain employs TRBV7-6 and TRBJ2-2; 8 bases are a match to TRBD2. After removal of 4 bases from V and 2 bases from J, the junction contained 3 bases not matched to a gene. This CDR3 has 15 residues. Germline V gene sequence: CDR1 SGHVS, CDR2 FNYEAQ. CDR3 sequence reads: CASSSGGPNTGELFF. The CDR3 DNA sequence: TGTGCCAGCAGCTCGGGGGGGCCCAACACCGGGGAGCTGTTTTTT.

The chain combines TRBV6-5 with TRBJ2-7; 8 bases fit TRBD1. Germline V CDR1 and CDR2: MNHEY, SVGAGI. J gave up 5 bases and V 2 bases, and 5 bases lay outside the gene matches. This CDR3 is built from 14 residues. In DNA form, the CDR3 reads TGTGCCAGCAGTTACGGACAGGGAGTCCACGAGCAGTACGTC. Protein product: CASSYGQGVHEQYV.

The V call is TRBV6-5, the J call TRBJ2-3; a possible D gene is TRBD2 (5 bases). V shed 6 bases and J shed 1 base, with 5 bases lying between them. CDR3 size: 12 residues. Germline assignment: CDR1 MNHEY and CDR2 SVGAGI. CDR3 region: CASRRGTDTQYF. The CDR3, as DNA: TGTGCCAGCAGGCGGGGCACAGATACGCAGTATTTT.

This rearrangement joins TRBV19 to TRBJ1-1; D is uncertain. The V end was cut by 7 bases, the J end by 6 bases, with 9 bases between. The germline V gene encodes CDR1 LNHDA and CDR2 SQIVND (reference sequence). This CDR3 has 11 residues. CDR3 protein: CASKPVSEAFF. The CDR3 DNA reads as TGTGCCAGTAAGCCCGTGTCTGAAGCTTTCTTT.

The chain joins TRBV7-9 to TRBJ2-7; 7 bases align to TRBD1. V was pared by 6 bases and J by 6 bases, with 8 bases of the junction left unmatched. Germline CDR1 and CDR2: SEHNR and FQNEAQ (reference sequence). The CDR3 is 13 amino acids. The DNA of the CDR3 is TGTGCCAGCAGTTCCGACAGGGCTGGCGAGCAGTACGTC. Its translation is CASSSDRAGEQYV.

With regard to this clone: This CDR3 is also generated by other DNA sequences in the sample. This chain connects TRBV4-1 to TRBJ2-2, with D tentatively TRBD2 (6 bases). Trimming stripped 1 base from V and 5 bases from J, with 8 bases between. From germline, CDR1 is MGHRA and CDR2 YSYEKL. The CDR3 has 14 amino acids. Here the CDR3 reads CASSQVGGTGELFF. CDR3 nucleotides: TGCGCCAGCAGCCAAGTCGGGGGAACCGGGGAGCTGTTTTTT.

The V gene is TRBV19, the J gene TRBJ2-4, with 7 bases matching TRBD2. Unmatched junction bases numbered 8, after V lost 6 bases and J lost 3 bases. Germline V CDR1 and CDR2: LNHDA, SQIVND (reference sequence). The CDR3 extends over 15 amino acids. CDR3 region: CASSPSPGGKNIQYF. CDR3 nucleotide sequence: TGTGCCAGTAGCCCCTCCCCGGGGGGCAAAAACATTCAGTACTTC.

The rearrangement links TRBV24-1 to TRBJ2-3; 8 nucleotides agree with TRBD2. The CDR3 loop spans 14 amino acids. Germline values: CDR1 KGHDR, CDR2 SFDVKD. J gave up 1 base and V 5 bases, and 1 base lay outside the gene matches. In DNA, the CDR3 is TGTGCCACCAGTGTTAGCGGGGGCACAGATACGCAGTATTTT. As protein: CATSVSGGTDTQYF.

This rearrangement joins TRBV28 to TRBJ1-1; no clear D gene. V lost 2 bases, J lost 4 bases, and 11 bases lay in between. There are 14 residues in the CDR3. The germline V gene encodes CDR1 MDHEN and CDR2 SYDVKM. The CDR3 nucleotides are TGTGCCAGCAGTTTAGGCGGTGAGATCACTGAAGCTTTCTTT. Its translation is CASSLGGEITEAFF.

The rearrangement uses TRBV5-1 and TRBJ2-2, with D perhaps matching TRBD2 (5 bases). The V gene lost 3 bases and the J gene lost 6 bases, with 9 bases spanning the gap. Germline V gives CDR1 SGHRS, CDR2 YFSETQ. The length of the CDR3 is 13 residues. In DNA, the CDR3 is TGCGCCAGCAGCTCCGAGGGCGCCGGGGAGCTGTTTTTT. It is translated as CASSSEGAGELFF.

This rearrangement joins TRBV3-1 (or the pseudogene TRBV3-2) to TRBJ1-4, with D unresolved. The ends were cut back, 0 bases at V and 8 bases at J, with 13 bases in the middle. The CDR3 is made up of 15 amino acids. Germline lookup yields CDR1 LGHDT and CDR2 YNNKEL (reference sequence). Here the CDR3 DNA reads TGTGCCAGCAGCCAAGATTCGGGGTCGAGGGAAAAACTGTTTTTT. This encodes CASSQDSGSREKLFF.

The chain carries TRBV29-1 and TRBJ1-2; D gene uncertain. Germline CDR1 is SQVTM and CDR2 is ANQGSEA. CDR3 size: 12 residues. With 7 bases removed from V and 0 bases from J, the gap between germline ends came to 9 bases. This chain's CDR3 is CSGTGTNYGYTF. As DNA, the CDR3 is TGCAGCGGGACGGGGACTAACTATGGCTACACCTTC.

In this sample, this clone turned up a few times. This chain joins TRBV4-1 and TRBJ2-7; TRBD1 matches 11 bases. The CDR3 spans 15 residues. Germline-derived CDR1 and CDR2 are MGHRA and YSYEKL. The ends lost 2 bases at V and 2 bases at J; junction bases unmatched: 2. Written as DNA, the CDR3 is TGCGCCAGCAGCCAACCGGGACAGGGGGCCTACGAGCAGTACTTC. Encoded protein: CASSQPGQGAYEQYF.

The chain links TRBV5-4 to TRBJ2-7; D might be TRBD2 (6 bases). V lost 5 bases, J lost 0 bases, and 9 bases lay in between. In germline, CDR1 is SGHNT, CDR2 YYREEE (reference sequence). The CDR3 covers 13 residues. The CDR3 coding sequence is TGTGCCAGCAGATCGGACTACTCCTACGAGCAGTACTTC. Protein: CASRSDYSYEQYF. The whole variable domain, filled in from reference TRBV5-4 and TRBJ2-7, reads ETGVTQSPTHLIKTRGQQVTLRCSSQSGHNTVSWYQQALGQGPQFIFQYYREEENGRGNFPPRFSGLQFPNYSSELNVNALELDDSALYLCASRSDYSYEQYFGPGTRLTVT.

The chain uses TRBV6-5 and TRBJ1-5, with unresolved D. Germline-derived CDR1 and CDR2 are MNHEY and SVGAGI. Deletions cut 6 bases from V and 1 base from J, with 10 bases between. The CDR3 loop spans 14 amino acids. The DNA of the CDR3 is TGTGCCAGCAGACCTAGGGAGAGCAATCAGCCCCAGCATTTT. Its translation: CASRPRESNQPQHF.

The rearrangement joins TRBV19 to TRBJ1-2, with D possibly matching TRBD1 (6 bases). Trimming left V 5 bases short and J 2 bases short, with 12 bases between. Germline CDR1 LNHDA, CDR2 SQIVND (reference sequence). The CDR3 loop spans 14 amino acids. The CDR3 sequence: CASSADSRNYGYTF. The CDR3 DNA is TGTGCCAGTAGTGCGGACAGCCGAAACTATGGCTACACCTTC. Full variable domain (missing parts from reference TRBV19 and TRBJ1-2): DGGITQSPKYLFRKEGQNVTLSCEQNLNHDAMYWYRQDPGQGLRLIYYSQIVNDFQKGDIAEGYSVSREKKESFPLTVTSAQKNPTAFYLCASSADSRNYGYTFGSGTRLTVV.

The J gene is TRBJ2-1, the V gene TRBV5-4; a weak D match, TRBD2 (5 bases). CDR3 size: 12 residues. V lost 2 bases to trimming and J lost 9 bases, with 9 bases between them. Per the germline V gene, CDR1 is SGHNT and CDR2 is YYREEE (reference sequence). CDR3 amino acids: CASSLGRGEQFF. The CDR3 DNA reads TGTGCCAGCAGCTTAGGGAGAGGTGAGCAGTTCTTC.

The rearrangement joins TRBV3-1 (or the pseudogene TRBV3-2) to TRBJ1-4; D is perhaps TRBD1 (5 bases). There are 14 residues in the CDR3. CDR1 is LGHDT, CDR2 YNNKEL, per germline (reference sequence). V was shortened by 4 bases and J by 7 bases, with 13 bases between the two germline ends. CDR3 DNA: TGTGCCAGCAGCCCCGCGACAGTCGGTGAAAAACTGTTTTTT. The encoded protein is CASSPATVGEKLFF.